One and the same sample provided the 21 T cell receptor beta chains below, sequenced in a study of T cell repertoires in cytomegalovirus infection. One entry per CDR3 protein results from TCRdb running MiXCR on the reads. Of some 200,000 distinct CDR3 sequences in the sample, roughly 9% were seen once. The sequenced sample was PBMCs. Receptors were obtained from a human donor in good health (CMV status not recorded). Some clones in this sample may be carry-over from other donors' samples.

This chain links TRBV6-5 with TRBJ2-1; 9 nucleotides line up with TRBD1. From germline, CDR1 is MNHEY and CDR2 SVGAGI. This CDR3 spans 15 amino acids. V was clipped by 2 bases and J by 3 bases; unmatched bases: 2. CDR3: CASSYLDRGYNEQFF. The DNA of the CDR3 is TGTGCCAGCAGTTACCTGGACAGGGGCTACAATGAGCAGTTCTTC.

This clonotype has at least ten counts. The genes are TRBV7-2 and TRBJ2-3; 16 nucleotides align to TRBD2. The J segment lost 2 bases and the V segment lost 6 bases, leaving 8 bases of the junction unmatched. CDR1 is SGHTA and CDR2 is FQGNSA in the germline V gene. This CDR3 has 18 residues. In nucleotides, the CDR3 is TGTGCCAGCAGACAAACCGGGACTAGCGGGGGGGCCACAGATACGCAGTATTTT. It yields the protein CASRQTGTSGGATDTQYF. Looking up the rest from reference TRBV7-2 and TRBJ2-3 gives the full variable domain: GAGVSQSPSNKVTEKGKDVELRCDPISGHTALYWYRQSLGQGLEFLIYFQGNSAPDKSGLPSDRFSAERTGGSVSTLTIQRTQQEDSAVYLCASRQTGTSGGATDTQYFGPGTRLTVL.

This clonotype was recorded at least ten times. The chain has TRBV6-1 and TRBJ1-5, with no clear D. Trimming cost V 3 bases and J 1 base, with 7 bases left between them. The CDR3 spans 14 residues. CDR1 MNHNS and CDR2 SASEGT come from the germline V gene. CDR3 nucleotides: TGTGCCAGCAGTGATAGCATGAGCAATCAGCCCCAGCATTTT. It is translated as CASSDSMSNQPQHF.

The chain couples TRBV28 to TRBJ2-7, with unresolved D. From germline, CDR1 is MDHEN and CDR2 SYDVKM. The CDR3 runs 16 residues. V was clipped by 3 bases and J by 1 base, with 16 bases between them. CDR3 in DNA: TGTGCCAGCAGTTTCTTGTTGGCCGACTCTTCCTACGAGCAGTACTTC. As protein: CASSFLLADSSYEQYF.

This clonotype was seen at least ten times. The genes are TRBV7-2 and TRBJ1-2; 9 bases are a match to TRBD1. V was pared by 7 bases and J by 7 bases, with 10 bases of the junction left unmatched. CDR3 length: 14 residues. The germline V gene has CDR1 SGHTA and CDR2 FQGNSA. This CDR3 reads CASTLDRGVGGYTF. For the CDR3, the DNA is TGTGCCAGCACCCTGGACAGGGGCGTAGGTGGCTACACCTTC.

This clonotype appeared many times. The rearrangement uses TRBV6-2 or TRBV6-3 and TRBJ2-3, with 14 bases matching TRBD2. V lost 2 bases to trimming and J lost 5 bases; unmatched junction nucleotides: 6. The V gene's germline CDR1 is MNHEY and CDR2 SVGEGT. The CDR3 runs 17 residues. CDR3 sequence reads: CASSYLTSGRAEDTQYF. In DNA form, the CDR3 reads TGTGCCAGCAGTTACCTGACTAGCGGGAGGGCCGAAGATACGCAGTATTTT.

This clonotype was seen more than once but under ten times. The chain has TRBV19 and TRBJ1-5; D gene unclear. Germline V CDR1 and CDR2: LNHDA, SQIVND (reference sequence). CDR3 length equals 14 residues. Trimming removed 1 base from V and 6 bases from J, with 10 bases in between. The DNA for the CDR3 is TGTGCCAGTAGTATAGTCGGGATAAGTCAGCCCCAGCATTTT. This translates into CASSIVGISQPQHF.

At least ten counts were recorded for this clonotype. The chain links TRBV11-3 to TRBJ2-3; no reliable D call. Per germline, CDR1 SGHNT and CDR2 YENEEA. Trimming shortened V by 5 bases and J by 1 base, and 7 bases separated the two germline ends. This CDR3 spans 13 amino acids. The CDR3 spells CASSLEGTDTQYF. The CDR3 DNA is TGTGCCAGCAGCCTGGAAGGCACAGATACGCAGTATTTT. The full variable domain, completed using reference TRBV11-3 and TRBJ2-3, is EAGVVQSPRYKIIEKKQPVAFWCNPISGHNTLYWYLQNLGQGPELLIRYENEEAVDDSQLPKDRFSAERLKGVDSTLKIQPAELGDSAVYLCASSLEGTDTQYFGPGTRLTVL.

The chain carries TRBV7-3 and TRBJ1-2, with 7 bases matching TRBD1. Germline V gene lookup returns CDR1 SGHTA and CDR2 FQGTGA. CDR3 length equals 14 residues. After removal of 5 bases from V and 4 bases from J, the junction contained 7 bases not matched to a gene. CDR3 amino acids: CASSPRQGSYGYTF. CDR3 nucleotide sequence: TGTGCCAGCAGCCCCCGACAGGGATCCTATGGCTACACCTTC. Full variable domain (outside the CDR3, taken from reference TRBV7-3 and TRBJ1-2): GAGVSQTPSNKVTEKGKYVELRCDPISGHTALYWYRQSLGQGPEFLIYFQGTGAADDSGLPNDRFFAVRPEGSVSTLKIQRTERGDSAVYLCASSPRQGSYGYTFGSGTRLTVV.

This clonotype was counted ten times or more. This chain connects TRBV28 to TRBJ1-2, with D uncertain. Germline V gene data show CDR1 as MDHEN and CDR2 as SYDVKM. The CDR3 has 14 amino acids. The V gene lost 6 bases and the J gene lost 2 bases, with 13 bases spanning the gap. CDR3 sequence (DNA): TGTGCCAGCAGGAAGAGTCGTGGGAACTATGGCTACACCTTC. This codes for CASRKSRGNYGYTF.

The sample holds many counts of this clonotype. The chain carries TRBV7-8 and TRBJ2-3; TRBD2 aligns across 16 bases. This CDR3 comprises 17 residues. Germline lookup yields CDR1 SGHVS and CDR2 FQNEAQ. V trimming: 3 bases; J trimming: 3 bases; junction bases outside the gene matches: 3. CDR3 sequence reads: CASSLGLAGGPTDTQYF. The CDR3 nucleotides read TGTGCCAGCAGCTTGGGACTAGCGGGAGGGCCGACAGATACGCAGTATTTT.

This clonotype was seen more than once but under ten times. As DNA, the CDR3 is TGTGCCAGCAGTCGGGACGGTGGTTCACCCCTCCACTTT. Translating gives CASSRDGGSPLHF. The V and J genes are TRBV6-2 or TRBV6-3 and TRBJ1-6, with D possibly being TRBD1 (5 bases). V lost 5 bases and J 9 bases, leaving 11 bases between the germline ends. The V gene's germline CDR1 is MNHEY and CDR2 SVGEGT. The CDR3 runs 13 residues.

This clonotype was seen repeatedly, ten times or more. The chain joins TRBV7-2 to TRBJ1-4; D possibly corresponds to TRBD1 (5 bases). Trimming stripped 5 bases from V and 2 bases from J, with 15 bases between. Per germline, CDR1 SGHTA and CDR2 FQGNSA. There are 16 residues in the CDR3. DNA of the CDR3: TGTGCCAGCAGCCTAGACAGTGGGGTGACTAATGAAAAACTGTTTTTT. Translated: CASSLDSGVTNEKLFF.

The CDR3 DNA is TGCGCCAGCAGCTTGGACAGGGGCTACACCTTC. Its translation: CASSLDRGYTF. The genes are TRBV5-1 and TRBJ1-2; a possible D gene is TRBD1 (5 bases). CDR3 length: 11 residues. Per the germline V gene, CDR1 is SGHRS and CDR2 is YFSETQ. The germline V and J ends were trimmed by 0 bases and 8 bases, with 5 bases remaining between them.

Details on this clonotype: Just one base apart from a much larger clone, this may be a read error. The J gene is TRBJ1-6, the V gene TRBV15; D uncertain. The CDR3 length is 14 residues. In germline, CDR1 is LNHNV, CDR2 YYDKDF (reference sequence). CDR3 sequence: CATSSRQRNTPLHF. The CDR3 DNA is TGTGCCACCAGCAGTCGGCAGCGTAATACACCCCTCCACTTT.

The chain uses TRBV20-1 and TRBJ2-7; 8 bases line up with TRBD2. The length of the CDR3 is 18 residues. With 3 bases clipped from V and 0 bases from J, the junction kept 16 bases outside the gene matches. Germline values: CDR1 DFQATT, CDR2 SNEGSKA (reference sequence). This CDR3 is CSASLIGWGTSISYEQYF. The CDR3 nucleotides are TGCAGTGCTAGCCTTATTGGGTGGGGGACTAGTATCTCCTACGAGCAGTACTTC.

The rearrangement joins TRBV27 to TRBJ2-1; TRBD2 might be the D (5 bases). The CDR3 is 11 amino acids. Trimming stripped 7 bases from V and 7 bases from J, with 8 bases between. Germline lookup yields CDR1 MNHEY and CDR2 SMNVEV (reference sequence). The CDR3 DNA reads TGTGCCAGCATAGTAGCGAATGAGCAGTTCTTC. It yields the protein CASIVANEQFF.

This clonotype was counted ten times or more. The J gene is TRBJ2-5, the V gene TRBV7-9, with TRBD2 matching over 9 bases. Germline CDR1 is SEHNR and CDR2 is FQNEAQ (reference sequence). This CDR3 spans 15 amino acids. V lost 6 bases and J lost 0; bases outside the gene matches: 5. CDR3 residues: CASRISGGYQETQYF. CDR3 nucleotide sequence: TGTGCCAGCAGAATTAGCGGGGGCTACCAAGAGACCCAGTACTTC.

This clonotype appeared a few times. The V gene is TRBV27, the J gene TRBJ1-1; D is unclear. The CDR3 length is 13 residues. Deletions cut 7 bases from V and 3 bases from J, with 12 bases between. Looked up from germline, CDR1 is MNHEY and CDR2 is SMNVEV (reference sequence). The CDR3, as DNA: TGTGCCAGCACCGCCTGGGGAGACACTGAAGCTTTCTTT. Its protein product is CASTAWGDTEAFF.

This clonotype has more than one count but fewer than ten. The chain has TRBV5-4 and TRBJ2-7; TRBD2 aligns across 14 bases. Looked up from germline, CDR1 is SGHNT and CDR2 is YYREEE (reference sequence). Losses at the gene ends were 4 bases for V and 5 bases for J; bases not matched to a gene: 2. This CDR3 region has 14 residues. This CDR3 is CASSPGLAGDEQYF. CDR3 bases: TGTGCCAGCAGCCCGGGACTAGCGGGGGACGAGCAGTACTTC.

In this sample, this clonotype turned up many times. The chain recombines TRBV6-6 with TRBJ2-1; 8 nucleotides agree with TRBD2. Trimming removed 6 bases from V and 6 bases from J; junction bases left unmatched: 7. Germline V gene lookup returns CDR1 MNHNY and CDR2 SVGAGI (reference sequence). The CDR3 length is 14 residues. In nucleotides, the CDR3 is TGTGCCAGCAGGGATCCCGGGACTAGCAATGAGCAGTTCTTC. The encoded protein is CASRDPGTSNEQFF.